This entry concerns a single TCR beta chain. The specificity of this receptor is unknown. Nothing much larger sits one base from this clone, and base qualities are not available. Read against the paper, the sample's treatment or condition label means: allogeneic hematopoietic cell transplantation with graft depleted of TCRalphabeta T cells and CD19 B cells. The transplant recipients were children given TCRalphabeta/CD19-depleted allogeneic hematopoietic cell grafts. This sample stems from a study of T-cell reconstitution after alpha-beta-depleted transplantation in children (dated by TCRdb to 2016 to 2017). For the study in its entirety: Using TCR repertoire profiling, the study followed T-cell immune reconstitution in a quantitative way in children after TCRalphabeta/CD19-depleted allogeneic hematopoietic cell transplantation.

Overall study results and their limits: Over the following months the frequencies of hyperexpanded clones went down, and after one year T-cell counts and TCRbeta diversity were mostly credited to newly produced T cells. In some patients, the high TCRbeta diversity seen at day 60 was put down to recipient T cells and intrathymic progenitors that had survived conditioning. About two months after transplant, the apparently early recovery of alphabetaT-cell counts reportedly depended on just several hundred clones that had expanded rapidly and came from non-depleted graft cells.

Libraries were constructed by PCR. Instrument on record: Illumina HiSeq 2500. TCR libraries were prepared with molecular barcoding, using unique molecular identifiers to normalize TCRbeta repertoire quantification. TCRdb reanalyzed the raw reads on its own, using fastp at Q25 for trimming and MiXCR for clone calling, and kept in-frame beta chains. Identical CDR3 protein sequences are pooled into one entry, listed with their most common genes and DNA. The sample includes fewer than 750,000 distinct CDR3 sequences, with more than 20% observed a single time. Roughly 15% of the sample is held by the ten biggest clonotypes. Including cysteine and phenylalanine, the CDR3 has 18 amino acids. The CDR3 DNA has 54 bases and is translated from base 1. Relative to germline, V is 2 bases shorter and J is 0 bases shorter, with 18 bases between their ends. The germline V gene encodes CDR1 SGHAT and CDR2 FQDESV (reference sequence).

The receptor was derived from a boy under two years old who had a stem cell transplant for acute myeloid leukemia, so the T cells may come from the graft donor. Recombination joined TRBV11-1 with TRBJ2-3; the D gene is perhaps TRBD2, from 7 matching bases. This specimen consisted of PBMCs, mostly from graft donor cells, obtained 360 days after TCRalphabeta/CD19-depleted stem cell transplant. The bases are TGTGCCAGCAGCTTAAAGGGGGGGGGCCTTCGAAGCACAGATACGCAGTATTTT. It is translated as CASSLKGGGLRSTDTQYF.